Shown below are 32 T cell receptor beta chains from a single sample sequenced in a study of tissue T cells after allogeneic stem cell transplantation. This sample's time point: mouse harvest day 14 after allogeneic transplant. Tail vein injection delivered 10^7 T-cell-depleted bone marrow cells and 10^6 splenic CD5+ T cells. The table came from immunoSEQ multiplex PCR; TCRdb's copy has only in-frame clones and leaves some out. The sample holds about 9,000 clones; roughly 34% are singletons and the top ten take roughly 5%. The specimen was skin. The receptors here all came from a female BALB/c mouse given C57BL/6 T cells with graft-versus-host disease after an allogeneic hematopoietic cell transplant.

In the case of this clone: The germline and genes are mouse ones. The read ends 1 residue before the CDR3 terminus; that terminus is restored from the germline J gene. V is TRBV15 and J is TRBJ1-1; D remains unclear. The germline V gene has CDR1 SGHND and CDR2 FRSKSL. Trimming stripped 6 bases from V and 1 base from J, with 3 bases between. The CDR3 length is 11 residues. The CDR3 is CASRLNTEVFF. The sequenced part of the CDR3 DNA is TGTGCCAGCAGGCTAAACACAGAAGTCTTC. Supplemented by reference TRBV15 and TRBJ1-1, the full variable domain reads DAGVTQTPRHEVAEKGQTIILKCEPVSGHNDLFWYRQTKIQGLELLSYFRSKSLMEDGGAFKDRFKAEMLNSSFSTLKIQPTEPKDSAVYLCASRLNTEVFFGKGTRLTVV.

Concerning this clone: The gene symbols are mouse symbols. The read terminates 1 residue ahead of where the CDR3 ends, so the germline J gene completes it. The chain recombines TRBV26 with TRBJ1-1; D uncertain. Between the trimmed V and J ends, which lost 4 bases and 1 base, there was a span of 7 bases. The CDR3 has 13 amino acids. CDR1 KGHPV and CDR2 FQNQEV come from the germline V gene (reference sequence). The chain's CDR3 is CASSPTRNTEVFF. CDR3 DNA, as far as it was read: TGTGCCAGCAGTCCGACCAGAAACACAGAAGTCTTC.

To note about this clone: Gene labels here are mouse ones. The read terminates 1 residue before the CDR3 end, so the remaining end is supplied by the germline J gene. The chain links TRBV23 to TRBJ2-3; the table assigns TRBD2, which was not confirmed against the DNA. The CDR3 totals 16 residues. Germline-derived CDR1 and CDR2 are KGHTA and FQNQQP. The CDR3 sequence is CSSSQSAWGSAETLYF. The sequenced part of the CDR3 DNA is TGCTCCAGCAGTCAATCGGCCTGGGGGAGTGCAGAAACGCTGTAT.

Of note for this clone: The gene names here belong to mouse. The read gets to within 1 residue of the CDR3 end, and the germline J gene fills in the rest. Other DNA sequences of this sample code for an identical CDR3. This chain links TRBV3 with TRBJ1-3; 9 bases are a match to TRBD1. Germline loops: CDR1 SNHLY, CDR2 FYNGKV (reference sequence). The CDR3 has 15 residues. The ends lost 5 bases at V and 5 bases at J; junction bases unmatched: 7. Partial CDR3 DNA: TGTGCCAGCAGCCTTTCCGGGACAGGGAGAAATACGCTCTAT. Its protein product is CASSLSGTGRNTLY. The whole CDR3 protein reads CASSLSGTGRNTLYF.

In this sample, this clone turned up a few times. Any gene name here is a mouse gene name. The CDR3 end falls 1 residue outside the read, so it is completed with the germline J gene. V and J are TRBV26 and TRBJ2-4; the match to TRBD1 covers 8 bases. The germline V gene has CDR1 KGHPV and CDR2 FQNQEV (reference sequence). The CDR3 has 13 amino acids. V was clipped by 6 bases and J by 5 bases; unmatched bases: 4. CDR3 sequence: CASSQDRVNTLYF. The covered CDR3 bases are TGTGCCAGCAGCCAGGACAGGGTAAACACCTTGTAC.

Of note for this clone: Genes and germline are mouse. The sequence runs out 1 residue before the end of the CDR3; the remainder is reconstructed from the germline J gene. This sequence joins TRBV26 and TRBJ2-4; 11 nucleotides line up with TRBD2. CDR1 is KGHPV and CDR2 is FQNQEV in the germline V gene (reference sequence). Trimming took 6 bases from V and 0 from J; bases not matched to a gene: 2. CDR3 length equals 15 residues. CDR3 bases read: TGTGCCAGCAGCTGGGACTGGGGGAGTCAAAACACCTTGTAC. Its translation: CASSWDWGSQNTLY. The CDR3 as a whole reads CASSWDWGSQNTLYF.

By share of the sample, this clone is medium-sized. All gene names here are mouse names. From the germline J gene comes the end of the CDR3, since the read stops 1 residue before it. V gene TRBV20 combines with J gene TRBJ1-3; 7 bases are a match to TRBD1. V dropped 6 bases and J dropped 0; count of bases not matched to a gene: 8. Germline V lookup: CDR1 GFQATS, CDR2 STVNSAI. This CDR3 has 15 amino acids. This chain's CDR3 is CGARRDSHSGNTLYF. Incomplete CDR3 DNA: TGTGGTGCCCGCCGGGACAGTCATTCTGGAAATACGCTCTAT.

Worth noting for this clone: Gene names refer to mouse genes. The read terminates 1 residue ahead of where the CDR3 ends, so the germline J gene completes it. The rearrangement uses TRBV23 and TRBJ2-5; no DNA check was done on the table's D call, TRBD2. Germline V gene sequence: CDR1 KGHTA, CDR2 FQNQQP. The CDR3 has 14 amino acids. CDR3 sequence reads: CSSSQSVYQDTQYF. CDR3 DNA, as far as it was read: TGCTCCAGCAGTCAATCTGTATACCAAGACACCCAGTAC.

Notes on this clone: The gene names given are mouse names. The CDR3 goes on 1 residue after the read ends, and that part is filled in from the germline J gene. V is TRBV19 and J is TRBJ1-1; D gene unclear. Trimming took off 2 bases at V and 0 bases at J, with 8 bases between the two ends. Germline V lookup: CDR1 FNHDT, CDR2 SITEND (reference sequence). The CDR3 is 14 amino acids. The sequenced CDR3 bases are TGTGCCAGCAGTATGTCACACTCAAACACAGAAGTCTTC. Translation: CASSMSHSNTEVF. The CDR3 in full is CASSMSHSNTEVFF.

With respect to this clone: The genes are named according to mouse. Sequencing ends 1 residue short of the CDR3 end; the germline J gene provides the rest. The rearrangement links TRBV23 to TRBJ1-1. CDR1 is KGHTA, CDR2 FQNQQP, per germline. The CDR3 contains 16 residues. CDR3 sequence reads: CSSSQSISGKGGEVFF. The sequenced CDR3 bases are TGCTCCAGCAGTCAATCGATAAGCGGGAAGGGAGGAGAAGTCTTC.

As to this clone: The gene names here belong to mouse. The DNA ends 1 residue before the CDR3 does, and the rest of the CDR3 is filled in from the germline J gene. V usage is TRBV23 and J usage is TRBJ2-3; TRBD2 is the table's D call, not checked against the DNA. CDR1 and CDR2 (germline): KGHTA, FQNQQP. The CDR3 is 14 residues long. The CDR3 loop is CSSSQRLAAETLYF. The covered CDR3 bases are TGCTCCAGCAGTCAAAGACTGGCTGCAGAAACGCTGTAT.

Concerning this clone: These gene names are mouse names. The read is 1 residue too short to cover the CDR3 end, so that end is filled in from the germline J gene. V and J are TRBV19 and TRBJ2-7; 8 nucleotides agree with TRBD2. The CDR3 is made up of 13 amino acids. V dropped 5 bases and J dropped 3; count of bases not matched to a gene: 4. Germline CDR1 FNHDT, CDR2 SITEND (reference sequence). This CDR3 is CASRPGLDYEQYF. The sequenced part of the CDR3 DNA is TGTGCCAGCAGGCCGGGACTGGACTATGAACAGTAC.

Only a few counts were recorded for this clone. Mouse names are used for the genes. Read data end 1 residue before the CDR3 end; the end is taken from the germline J gene. The rearrangement joins TRBV19 to TRBJ2-3, with a weak D call TRBD1 (6 bases). The CDR3 loop spans 15 amino acids. CDR1 and CDR2 from the germline V gene are FNHDT and SITEND (reference sequence). The V and J ends lost 2 bases and 0 bases respectively, with 10 bases between them. CDR3 in amino acids: CASSMGTTSAETLYF. Partial CDR3 DNA: TGTGCCAGCAGTATGGGGACAACTAGTGCAGAAACGCTGTAT.

Notes on this clone: The genes are named according to mouse. The read ends 1 residue early relative to the CDR3; the germline J gene fills the gap. This chain joins TRBV13-2 and TRBJ2-7, with D hard to call. V was shortened by 0 bases and J by 3 bases, with 7 bases between the two germline ends. The germline gives CDR1 NNHNN, CDR2 SYGAGS (reference sequence). The CDR3 is made up of 13 amino acids. The CDR3 bases that were read are TGTGCCAGCGGTGATGCATCCTACTATGAACAGTAC. Protein sequence: CASGDASYYEQY. The whole CDR3 is CASGDASYYEQYF.

As for this clone: The genes are named according to mouse. The read falls 1 residue short of the CDR3 end, and the missing part is taken from the germline J gene. The chain employs TRBV23 and TRBJ2-5; the DNA was not compared with TRBD2, the D call given in the table. The CDR3 length is 13 residues. The germline CDR1 and CDR2 sequences are KGHTA and FQNQQP. CDR3 sequence: CSSSRTRQDTQYF. CDR3 DNA, as far as it was read: TGCTCCAGCAGCCGGACTCGTCAAGACACCCAGTAC.

Worth noting for this clone: These gene names are mouse names. The CDR3 extends 1 residue past the end of the read, so its final part is completed from the germline J gene. The chain recombines TRBV26 with TRBJ2-2; TRBD1 might be the D (6 bases). The germline V and J ends were trimmed by 2 bases and 2 bases, with 6 bases remaining between them. This CDR3 region has 14 residues. CDR1 is KGHPV and CDR2 is FQNQEV in the germline V gene (reference sequence). The DNA read from the CDR3 is TGTGCCAGCAGTCTGGGACAGAACACCGGGCAGCTCTAC. Protein product: CASSLGQNTGQLY. The whole CDR3 is CASSLGQNTGQLYF. The full variable domain, in which reference TRBV26 and TRBJ2-2 provide the parts outside the CDR3, is NSKVIQTPRYLVKGQGQKAKMRCIPEKGHPVVFWYQQNKNNEFKFLINFQNQEVLQQIDMTEKRFSAECPSNSPCSLEIQSSEAGDSALYLCASSLGQNTGQLYFGEGSKLTVL.

In the case of this clone: These gene names are mouse names. Read coverage stops 1 residue before the CDR3 terminus; the germline J gene supplies the remainder. The chain employs TRBV4 and TRBJ1-6; 9 nucleotides align to TRBD1. TRBJ1-6 is treated as an ORF (open reading frame) with a function not yet certain. Germline V gene data show CDR1 as LGHDT and CDR2 as YNNKQL (reference sequence). The length of the CDR3 is 18 residues. Trimming cost V 5 bases and J 0 bases; bases outside gene matches: 8. CDR3 DNA, as far as it was read: TGTGCCAGCAGCGAAACAGGGGGCGCGGATTCCTATAATTCGCCCCTCTAC. It encodes CASSETGGADSYNSPLY. The CDR3 as a whole reads CASSETGGADSYNSPLYF.

Sample share makes this clone medium-sized. All gene names here are mouse names. The read ends 1 residue before the CDR3 terminus; that terminus is restored from the germline J gene. The chain employs TRBV23 and TRBJ1-2. Per germline, CDR1 KGHTA and CDR2 FQNQQP. This CDR3 is built from 14 residues. Partial CDR3 DNA: TGCTCCAGCAGTCAAGGGGGTGCAAACTCCGACTACACC. Its translation is CSSSQGGANSDYT. The CDR3 as a whole reads CSSSQGGANSDYTF.

A note on this clone: Any gene name here is a mouse gene name. CDR3 in amino acids: CSSSQETGEDTQYF. The CDR3 bases that were read are TGCTCCAGCAGTCAAGAAACTGGGGAAGACACCCAGTAC. The rearrangement uses TRBV23 and TRBJ2-5; the D call TRBD2 from the table was never checked on the DNA. The observed sequence ends 1 residue before the CDR3 terminus, with the missing tail filled in from the germline J gene. Germline V lookup: CDR1 KGHTA, CDR2 FQNQQP. The CDR3 is 14 residues long.

A word on this clone: All gene names here are mouse names. The CDR3 extends 1 residue past the end of the read, so its final part is completed from the germline J gene. The chain has TRBV26 and TRBJ1-6; 8 bases match TRBD1. TRBJ1-6 is filed as an ORF, its function uncertain. The V and J ends lost 0 bases and 8 bases, in that order; junction bases with no gene match: 0. CDR1 and CDR2 from the germline V gene are KGHPV and FQNQEV (reference sequence). The CDR3 runs 14 residues. CDR3 bases read: TGTGCCAGCAGTCTGTCGACAGGGGATTCGCCCCTCTAC. Encoded protein: CASSLSTGDSPLY. The CDR3 as a whole reads CASSLSTGDSPLYF.

This clone was seen more than once but under ten times. Gene names denote mouse genes. The read gets to within 1 residue of the CDR3 end, and the germline J gene fills in the rest. The V gene is TRBV31, the J gene TRBJ1-4, with 7 positions matching TRBD1. Germline CDR1 is GKSSPN and CDR2 is SITVG. This CDR3 is built from 13 residues. The J segment lost 3 bases and the V segment lost 5 bases, leaving 3 bases of the junction unmatched. CDR3 bases read: TGTGCCTGGGCCGGGACAGCCAACGAAAGATTATTT. Translating gives CAWAGTANERLF. The CDR3 in its entirety is CAWAGTANERLFF.

This clone showed up just a few times. Gene names are the mouse ones. The CDR3 end lies 1 residue beyond the end of the read and is filled in from the germline J gene. The chain joins TRBV26 to TRBJ1-3; the D is unclear. From germline, CDR1 is KGHPV and CDR2 FQNQEV (reference sequence). The CDR3 covers 11 residues. The V gene lost 3 bases and the J gene lost 3 bases, with 0 bases spanning the gap. The CDR3 here is CASSLGNTLYF. Incomplete CDR3 DNA: TGTGCCAGCAGTCTTGGAAATACGCTCTAT.

A note on this clone: The gene names given are mouse names. From the germline J gene comes the end of the CDR3, since the read stops 1 residue before it. The chain combines TRBV26 with TRBJ1-6; weak D call: TRBD1 (6 bases). Being an ORF, TRBJ1-6 has a function that is uncertain. The CDR3 runs 15 residues. Germline-derived CDR1 and CDR2 are KGHPV and FQNQEV (reference sequence). Trimming removed 4 bases from V and 3 bases from J, with 10 bases in between. CDR3 amino acids: CASSPSTGYNSPLYF. CDR3 DNA, as far as it was read: TGTGCCAGCAGTCCCTCGACAGGCTATAATTCGCCCCTCTAC.

Comments on this clone: Gene names refer to mouse genes. The read falls 1 residue short of the CDR3 end, and the missing part is taken from the germline J gene. The genes are TRBV26 and TRBJ2-1, with 8 bases that match TRBD2. With V trimmed by 6 bases and J by 3 bases, 4 bases remained unmatched. The V gene's germline CDR1 is KGHPV and CDR2 FQNQEV (reference sequence). The CDR3 contains 14 residues. CDR3 bases read: TGTGCCAGCAGCCAAGGACTGGGCTATGCTGAGCAGTTC. It translates to CASSQGLGYAEQF. The CDR3 reads in full as CASSQGLGYAEQFF.

Worth noting for this clone: Gene names are mouse gene names. With the read ending 1 residue before the CDR3 end, the germline J gene is used to fill in that end. The chain couples TRBV17 to TRBJ2-7, with D unclear. V was clipped by 0 bases and J by 4 bases, with 7 bases between them. This CDR3 is built from 13 residues. Germline V lookup: CDR1 MNHDT, CDR2 YYDKIL. The covered CDR3 bases are TGTGCTAGCAGTAGAGATCTCCCTTATGAACAGTAC. This codes for CASSRDLPYEQY. The whole CDR3 sequence reads CASSRDLPYEQYF.

About this clone: Genes and germline are mouse. The CDR3 goes on 1 residue after the read ends, and that part is filled in from the germline J gene. The chain joins TRBV3 to TRBJ2-3; D uncertain. Germline CDR1 and CDR2: SNHLY and FYNGKV (reference sequence). This CDR3 contains 13 residues. V was pared by 4 bases and J by 3 bases, with 8 bases between. CDR3 region: CASSWGRAETLYF. CDR3 bases read: TGTGCCAGCAGCTGGGGTAGGGCAGAAACGCTGTAT.

This clone has more than one count but fewer than ten. Gene names refer to mouse genes. The read ends 1 residue early relative to the CDR3; the germline J gene fills the gap. V and J are TRBV26 and TRBJ2-1; no firm D call. The V and J ends lost 4 bases and 1 base respectively, with 5 bases between them. This CDR3 contains 13 residues. CDR1 is KGHPV, CDR2 FQNQEV, per germline (reference sequence). The sequenced part of the CDR3 DNA is TGTGCCAGCAGTCCCCAAAACTATGCTGAGCAGTTC. Translated, it gives CASSPQNYAEQF. The whole CDR3 sequence reads CASSPQNYAEQFF.

Sample share makes this clone medium-sized. The genes and germline here are from mouse. The CDR3 is cut off 1 residue early in the read; its end comes from the germline J gene. V usage is TRBV29 and J usage is TRBJ2-7, with D unresolved. CDR3 length: 10 residues. From germline, CDR1 is MSHET and CDR2 SYDVDS. The V end was cut by 8 bases, the J end by 2 bases, with 4 bases between. The CDR3 bases that were read are TGTGCTAGCGGGGCCTATGAACAGTAC. It encodes CASGAYEQY. The full CDR3 reads CASGAYEQYF.

A remark on this clone: Mouse gene names and germline throughout. The CDR3 end lies 1 residue beyond the end of the read and is filled in from the germline J gene. J is TRBJ1-4 and V is TRBV26, with D possibly TRBD1 on 6 matching bases. The ends were cut back, 3 bases at V and 2 bases at J, with 7 bases in the middle. The CDR3 covers 14 residues. The V gene's germline CDR1 is KGHPV and CDR2 FQNQEV (reference sequence). The CDR3 sequence is CASSLGTSNERLFF. CDR3 DNA, as far as it was read: TGTGCCAGCAGTCTCGGGACATCCAACGAAAGATTATTT.

Judged by abundance, this clone is medium-sized (0.01 to 0.1%). The germline and genes are mouse ones. The CDR3 end is not reached by the read, which stops 1 residue before it; the germline J gene fills it in. This chain uses TRBV26 with TRBJ2-1; D is tentatively TRBD1 or TRBD2 (5 bases each). CDR3 length: 14 amino acids. Germline lookup yields CDR1 KGHPV and CDR2 FQNQEV (reference sequence). Trimming took off 1 base at V and 5 bases at J, with 9 bases between the two ends. CDR3 DNA (partial): TGTGCCAGCAGTCTGTGGGGGTTGGATGCTGAGCAGTTC. This gives the protein CASSLWGLDAEQF. The entire CDR3 reads CASSLWGLDAEQFF.

In the case of this clone: Each gene name is a mouse one. The read falls 1 residue short of the CDR3 end, and the missing part is taken from the germline J gene. This chain joins TRBV26 and TRBJ2-1; D is possibly TRBD2 (6 bases). V shed 1 base and J shed 1 base, with 8 bases lying between them. The germline CDR1 and CDR2 sequences are KGHPV and FQNQEV (reference sequence). This CDR3 is built from 15 residues. This CDR3 reads CASSLYGGNYAEQFF. The CDR3 bases that were read are TGTGCCAGCAGTCTGTACGGGGGGAACTATGCTGAGCAGTTC.

By share, this clone ranks as medium-sized. Gene labels here are mouse ones. The read gets to within 1 residue of the CDR3 end, and the germline J gene fills in the rest. The rearrangement links TRBV26 to TRBJ1-1; D is unresolved. V was shortened by 3 bases and J by 1 base, with 6 bases between the two germline ends. This CDR3 contains 13 residues. CDR1 is KGHPV and CDR2 is FQNQEV in the germline V gene (reference sequence). CDR3 sequence: CASSLQTNTEVFF. The covered CDR3 bases are TGTGCCAGCAGTCTACAGACGAACACAGAAGTCTTC.